The next 23 T cell receptor beta chains were all read from a single sample in a study of PD-1 blockade in classical Hodgkin lymphoma. Regarding time point: cycle 4 day 1 (C4D1), after about 6 weeks of nivolumab. Every patient was affected by relapse after autologous stem cell transplantation, while exposure to brentuximab vedotin was not uniform. The authors enriched CD8+ T cells from thawed PBMCs via magnetic negative selection. TCRdb keeps only in-frame clones here, not all; method: immunoSEQ multiplex PCR. Of fewer than 15,000 clones listed, around 90% are singletons. The material sequenced was CD8+ T cells from blood, taken before the fourth cycle of nivolumab. These receptors all come from a human donor with classical Hodgkin lymphoma.

This chain links TRBV27 with TRBJ2-1; 12 bases line up with TRBD2. Trimming cost V 3 bases and J 7 bases; bases outside gene matches: 7. This CDR3 has 16 residues. Germline V gene lookup returns CDR1 MNHEY and CDR2 SMNVEV (reference sequence). For the CDR3, the DNA is TGTGCCAGCAGTTTTCTAGCGGGAGGGCCACTAAATGAGCAGTTCTTC. Its translation: CASSFLAGGPLNEQFF.

The CDR3 nucleotides are TGTGCCAGCAGCACGACAGGGGGCATATACAATGAGCAGTTCTTC. Translated, it gives CASSTTGGIYNEQFF. The chain recombines TRBV7-3 with TRBJ2-1; 10 bases match TRBD1. The germline V gene encodes CDR1 SGHTA and CDR2 FQGTGA. V shed 5 bases and J 4 bases; nucleotides not matched to a gene: 5. This CDR3 comprises 15 residues.

The rearrangement uses TRBV6-5 and TRBJ2-7; 7 nucleotides agree with TRBD1. Germline V gives CDR1 MNHEY, CDR2 SVGAGI. The CDR3 is 14 amino acids. The ends lost 1 base at V and 0 bases at J; junction bases unmatched: 0. This chain's CDR3 is CASSYWDSSYEQYF. For the CDR3, the DNA is TGTGCCAGCAGTTACTGGGACAGCTCCTACGAGCAGTACTTC.

The chain links TRBV11-2 to TRBJ2-3, with 10 bases matching TRBD2. The CDR3 sequence is 15 residues long. V shed 1 base and J 6 bases; nucleotides not matched to a gene: 4. Germline assignment: CDR1 SGHAT and CDR2 FQNNGV. The CDR3 protein is CASSLVSGGTDTQYF. CDR3 bases: TGTGCCAGCAGCTTAGTTAGCGGGGGGACGGATACGCAGTATTTT.

The V gene is TRBV5-1, the J gene TRBJ2-5, with a tentative D call TRBD1 (6 bases). Trimming removed 1 base at V and 4 bases at J, with 14 bases between. This CDR3 comprises 15 residues. Germline V CDR1 and CDR2: SGHRS, YFSETQ. CDR3: CASSLSVGAPETQYF. The CDR3 DNA is TGCGCCAGCAGCTTGAGTGTGGGGGCCCCAGAGACCCAGTACTTC.

The chain recombines TRBV28 with TRBJ1-1, with TRBD1 identical over 8 bases. The junction had 3 bases not matched to a gene; V was cut back by 2 bases and J by 4 bases. Germline lookup yields CDR1 MDHEN and CDR2 SYDVKM. This CDR3 region has 14 residues. The CDR3 sequence: CASSLGQGGTEAFF. The CDR3 bases are TGTGCCAGCAGTTTAGGACAGGGAGGCACTGAAGCTTTCTTT.

The gene calls are TRBV4-1 and TRBJ2-1; 8 bases are shared with TRBD2. Per germline, CDR1 MGHRA and CDR2 YSYEKL. This CDR3 comprises 16 residues. Unmatched junction bases numbered 6, after V lost 1 base and J lost 4 bases. Here the CDR3 DNA reads TGCGCCAGCAGCCAAGTGAGCGGGAGTAGATACAATGAGCAGTTCTTC. Protein: CASSQVSGSRYNEQFF.

The rearrangement joins TRBV28 to TRBJ2-1, with 7 positions matching TRBD2. V dropped 7 bases and J dropped 3; count of bases not matched to a gene: 12. CDR3 size: 16 residues. Germline V gives CDR1 MDHEN, CDR2 SYDVKM. As DNA, the CDR3 is TGTGCCAGCATAAGTGCGCGGGAGACTTACTACAATGAGCAGTTCTTC. Residues: CASISARETYYNEQFF.

The CDR3: CASSEVAGQSYEQYF. The CDR3 DNA follows: TGTGCCAGCAGTGAAGTGGCGGGACAGTCCTACGAGCAGTACTTC. The chain joins TRBV6-1 to TRBJ2-7; possible D gene TRBD1, 7 bases. This CDR3 region has 15 residues. V dropped 1 base and J dropped 1 base, with 11 bases sitting between them. Germline V lookup: CDR1 MNHNS, CDR2 SASEGT.

In its sample, this clone was seen a few times. The chain combines TRBV6-5 with TRBJ2-2; no firm D call. This CDR3 region has 13 residues. Between the trimmed V and J ends, which lost 1 base and 6 bases, there was a span of 6 bases. The V gene's germline CDR1 is MNHEY and CDR2 SVGAGI. CDR3 nucleotide sequence: TGTGCCAGCAGTTACTTTGGCCCCGGGGAGCTGTTTTTT. This codes for CASSYFGPGELFF.

This chain uses TRBV13 with TRBJ2-2; unclear D gene. This CDR3 has 15 amino acids. Germline values: CDR1 PRHDT, CDR2 FYEKMQ (reference sequence). V gave up 10 bases and J gave up 3 bases, with 18 bases separating them. CDR3 DNA sequence: TGTGCCACCCGAGGATTGGAAGAGGACACCGGGGAGCTGTTTTTT. It encodes CATRGLEEDTGELFF.

The J gene is TRBJ2-7, the V gene TRBV13; possibly TRBD2 for D (6 bases). The CDR3 covers 15 residues. Germline CDR1 is PRHDT and CDR2 is FYEKMQ (reference sequence). The V and J ends lost 3 bases and 1 base respectively, with 13 bases between them. In DNA form, the CDR3 reads TGTGCCAGCAGCTTGGGGGGAATTGGGTCCTACGAGCAGTACTTC. Translating it yields CASSLGGIGSYEQYF.

The rearrangement joins TRBV5-5 to TRBJ2-7, with 7 bases that match TRBD1. CDR1 and CDR2 (germline): SGHKS, YYEKEE (reference sequence). V trimming: 0 bases; J trimming: 4 bases; junction bases outside the gene matches: 7. The CDR3 sequence is 15 residues long. The CDR3 protein is CASSLGQGTLYEQYF. DNA for the CDR3: TGTGCCAGCAGCTTGGGACAGGGAACCTTATACGAGCAGTACTTC. The full variable domain, in which reference TRBV5-5 and TRBJ2-7 provide the parts outside the CDR3, is DAGVTQSPTHLIKTRGQQVTLRCSPISGHKSVSWYQQVLGQGPQFIFQYYEKEERGRGNFPDRFSARQFPNYSSELNVNALLLGDSALYLCASSLGQGTLYEQYFGPGTRLTVT.

The V gene is TRBV13, the J gene TRBJ2-3; 8 bases are a match to TRBD2. The CDR3 length is 18 residues. Per the germline V gene, CDR1 is PRHDT and CDR2 is FYEKMQ (reference sequence). The J segment lost 3 bases and the V segment lost 5 bases, leaving 16 bases of the junction unmatched. This CDR3 reads CASSPGGAGAPWTDTQYF. In DNA, the CDR3 is TGTGCCAGCAGCCCTGGAGGAGCGGGGGCCCCGTGGACAGATACGCAGTATTTT.

The chain recombines TRBV11-2 with TRBJ1-2, with a weak D call TRBD1 (6 bases). This CDR3 is 13 amino acids long. Germline V gives CDR1 SGHAT, CDR2 FQNNGV. V gave up 1 base and J gave up 8 bases, with 11 bases separating them. CDR3 DNA: TGTGCCAGCAGCTTAGTGGGGGCTGGGGGCTACACCTTC. Translating gives CASSLVGAGGYTF.

CDR3 sequence: CASTWTSGGYNEQFF. CDR3 sequence (DNA): TGTGCCAGCACCTGGACTAGCGGGGGGTACAATGAGCAGTTCTTC. The chain recombines TRBV28 with TRBJ2-1, with TRBD2 identical over 14 bases. After removal of 7 bases from V and 4 bases from J, the junction contained 3 bases not matched to a gene. CDR1 is MDHEN, CDR2 SYDVKM, per germline. The CDR3 sequence is 15 residues long. The variable domain in full, completed from reference TRBV28 and TRBJ2-1, reads DVKVTQSSRYLVKRTGEKVFLECVQDMDHENMFWYRQDPGLGLRLIYFSYDVKMKEKGDIPEGYSVSREKKERFSLILESASTNQTSMYLCASTWTSGGYNEQFFGPGTRLTVL.

This clone was picked up a small number of times. The V call is TRBV7-3, the J call TRBJ2-3; TRBD2 aligns across 8 bases. V lost 1 base and J lost 2; bases outside the gene matches: 11. CDR3 size: 18 residues. Germline values: CDR1 SGHTA, CDR2 FQGTGA. CDR3 sequence: CASSLRGILAEVTDTQYF. The CDR3 bases are TGTGCCAGCAGCTTAAGAGGAATACTAGCGGAAGTCACAGATACGCAGTATTTT.

This chain links TRBV5-4 with TRBJ2-2; D call uncertain. Germline CDR1 reads SGHNT; CDR2 reads YYREEE (reference sequence). Between the trimmed V and J ends, which lost 0 bases and 2 bases, there was a span of 5 bases. There are 14 residues in the CDR3. CDR3 sequence reads: CASSLDGNTGELFF. DNA of the CDR3: TGTGCCAGCAGCTTGGACGGTAACACCGGGGAGCTGTTTTTT.

The V call is TRBV2, the J call TRBJ2-7, with 8 bases that match TRBD2. The CDR3 spans 14 residues. Germline-derived CDR1 and CDR2 are SNHLY and FYNNEI. Unmatched junction bases numbered 4, after V lost 4 bases and J lost 2 bases. The DNA for the CDR3 is TGTGCCAGCAGTGGGACGGGAGGGGCCTACGAGCAGTACTTC. Translating gives CASSGTGGAYEQYF.

V and J are TRBV6-6 and TRBJ1-2; 8 bases agree with TRBD1. V lost 4 bases and J lost 4; bases outside the gene matches: 5. Germline V gives CDR1 MNHNY, CDR2 SVGAGI (reference sequence). CDR3 size: 14 residues. CDR3 sequence (DNA): TGTGCCAGCAGTTCCGGGACAGGTTCCTATGGCTACACCTTC. This sequence encodes CASSSGTGSYGYTF.

This chain links TRBV27 with TRBJ1-2; D is uncertain. V was clipped by 4 bases and J by 5 bases, with 17 bases between them. The CDR3 totals 15 residues. In germline, CDR1 is MNHEY, CDR2 SMNVEV (reference sequence). The CDR3 nucleotides are TGTGCCAGCAGTTCACACACGGCCCCGGAATATGGCTACACCTTC. It codes for CASSSHTAPEYGYTF.

This clone was observed once. The chain is built from TRBV4-2 and TRBJ2-5; D is unresolved. The CDR3 is 13 amino acids. The V gene lost 1 base and the J gene lost 1 base, with 4 bases spanning the gap. In germline, CDR1 is LGHNA, CDR2 YNFKEQ. CDR3 sequence: CASSQGRQETQYF. Here the CDR3 DNA reads TGTGCCAGCAGCCAAGGCCGCCAAGAGACCCAGTACTTC.

This chain links TRBV6-5 with TRBJ2-7; no firm D call. Trimming cost V 5 bases and J 4 bases, with 12 bases left between them. CDR1 and CDR2 from the germline V gene are MNHEY and SVGAGI. The CDR3 length is 13 residues. CDR3 DNA sequence: TGTGCCAGCAGTAATAGACCCATATACGAGCAGTACTTC. Protein product: CASSNRPIYEQYF.